This T cell receptor beta chain appears in the sequencing data of a study of blood T cells in healthy people across ages. Concerning this clonotype: The antigen remains undetermined.

Researchers isolated at least 6 million PBMCs per sample. Study observations and caveats: Age showed a roughly linear inverse relationship with TCR beta diversity per million T cells.

Per the germline V gene, CDR1 is MNHEY and CDR2 is SVGAGI. The CDR3 is made up of 15 amino acids. Between the trimmed V and J ends, which lost 6 bases and 2 bases, there was a span of 11 bases. Then a second PCR, running roughly 7 to 11 cycles, was carried out with a sample-barcoded 5' primer and a J-beta primer mix. Each cDNA molecule was tagged by a template-switch adaptor that had 12 random nucleotides. MiXCR was run by TCRdb on the 5' RACE reads, yielding one entry per CDR3 protein. The data hold around 820,000 distinct CDR3 sequences, with about 25% observed a single time. This same sample was also taken into another study, of T cells of mothers and their children. That publication notes: Each child gave 2.5 million to 3.5 million TCR beta CDR3 reads (each mother, over 8.5 million).

The sequence was collected from a boy between 5 and 17 years old in good health. This chain connects TRBV6-5 to TRBJ1-6; perhaps TRBD1 as D (5 bases). Sequences were obtained from blood. The CDR3 nucleotides are TGTGCCAGCAGAAGGGGTATTACCTATAATTCACCCCTCCACTTT. Amino acid sequence: CASRRGITYNSPLHF.